The TCR beta chain under discussion was sequenced for a study of T-cell reconstitution after alpha-beta-depleted transplantation in children. Study-level results: Two months or so post-transplant, alpha-beta T cells reportedly derived from several hundred expanded graft clones.

Preparation of the TCRbeta library used unique molecular identifiers. TCRdb reanalysed the PCR reads using MiXCR and keeps one entry per CDR3 protein. In the table there are 750,000 to 950,000 distinct CDR3 sequences, 15% to 20% of which are singletons. Germline CDR1 is DFQATT and CDR2 is SNEGSKA (reference sequence). The CDR3 has 10 amino acids. V was trimmed by 6 bases and J by 2 bases, leaving 5 bases between them. A word on this clonotype: Its antigen is undetermined.

The TCR comes from a male patient between 10 and 17 years old who had a stem cell transplant for acute lymphoblastic leukemia, so the T cells may come from the graft donor. V gene TRBV20-1 combines with J gene TRBJ2-7; D gene ambiguous. The sequences come from PBMCs, mostly from graft donor cells, collected 360 days after TCRalphabeta/CD19-depleted stem cell transplant. The CDR3 DNA reads TGCAGTGCACTAACCTACGAGCAGTACTTC. It codes for CSALTYEQYF.